A single sample gave rise to the 32 T cell receptor beta chains below, sequenced in a study of T-cell memory formation after mild COVID-19. MiXCR, applied by TCRdb to the 5' RACE reads, yields one record per CDR3 protein. The repertoire consists of approximately 240,000 distinct CDR3 sequences, with over 15% occurring once and the leading ten covering 3.5%. Sequencing input: PBMCs or a T cell subset sorted from them (not recorded which). These receptors came from a man younger than 35 who had mild COVID-19 (a few samples of this study predate the infection). Cell type and time point are not known.

Many counts were recorded for this clonotype. The chain joins TRBV5-1 to TRBJ2-3; D is unresolved. This CDR3 is built from 14 residues. V was shortened by 4 bases and J by 2 bases, with 11 bases between the two germline ends. Germline CDR1 is SGHRS and CDR2 is YFSETQ. CDR3 nucleotide sequence: TGCGCCAGCAGCGTACCTGGCTCCACAGATACGCAGTATTTT. Amino acids: CASSVPGSTDTQYF.

This clonotype was counted between two and nine times. CDR3 sequence reads: CASSLVAGVETQYF. In DNA form, the CDR3 reads TGTGCCAGCAGCTTAGTAGCGGGGGTGGAGACCCAGTACTTC. The chain carries TRBV7-2 and TRBJ2-5, with 9 bases that match TRBD2. The CDR3 runs 14 residues. The V gene end was trimmed by 1 base and the J gene end by 5 bases; junction bases not matched to a gene: 2. Germline V gene lookup returns CDR1 SGHTA and CDR2 FQGNSA. Full variable domain (outside the CDR3, taken from reference TRBV7-2 and TRBJ2-5): GAGVSQSPSNKVTEKGKDVELRCDPISGHTALYWYRQSLGQGLEFLIYFQGNSAPDKSGLPSDRFSAERTGGSVSTLTIQRTQQEDSAVYLCASSLVAGVETQYFGPGTRLLVL.

A few counts support this clonotype. The rearrangement links TRBV18 to TRBJ2-7; TRBD1 is a possible D gene (6 bases). The CDR3 runs to 13 residues. Trimming pared 0 bases from V and 10 bases from J, leaving 13 bases between. Germline V gene data show CDR1 as KGHSH and CDR2 as LQKENI. The CDR3 coding sequence is TGTGCCAGCTCACCACCAGGGACAACGTCCCAGTACGTC. This sequence encodes CASSPPGTTSQYV.

This clonotype showed up just a few times. The CDR3 DNA reads TGTGCCAGCAGACCTACTAGGTCAGATACGCAGTATTTT. Protein sequence: CASRPTRSDTQYF. The chain employs TRBV7-3 and TRBJ2-3, with D possibly being TRBD2 (5 bases). Germline CDR1 and CDR2: SGHTA and FQGTGA. The germline V and J ends were trimmed by 6 bases and 4 bases, with 11 bases remaining between them. There are 13 residues in the CDR3.

Ten or more counts support this clonotype. The V gene is TRBV5-1, the J gene TRBJ1-2; D gene unclear. Trimming took off 0 bases at V and 6 bases at J, with 9 bases between the two ends. Germline V gives CDR1 SGHRS, CDR2 YFSETQ. The CDR3 is 13 residues long. The CDR3 sequence is CASSLDGRNGYTF. The CDR3 bases are TGCGCCAGCAGCTTGGATGGCCGGAATGGCTACACCTTC.

CDR3 sequence reads: CASSKEAYKETQYF. CDR3 bases: TGTGCCAGCTCAAAGGAGGCTTACAAAGAGACCCAGTACTTC. V gene TRBV9 combines with J gene TRBJ2-5, with D maybe TRBD2 (5 bases). Trimming cost V 7 bases and J 3 bases, with 16 bases left between them. This CDR3 comprises 14 residues. Germline V gene sequence: CDR1 SGDLS, CDR2 YYNGEE.

This clonotype was recorded a few times. The rearrangement joins TRBV24-1 to TRBJ2-5; TRBD1 or TRBD2 may be the D gene (5 bases each). Germline V gene sequence: CDR1 KGHDR, CDR2 SFDVKD. The CDR3 sequence is 15 residues long. V gave up 3 bases and J gave up 5 bases, with 15 bases separating them. The CDR3 DNA follows: TGTGCCACCAGTGATCCGGGGCCCCAGGTTGAGACCCAGTACTTC. Translated, it gives CATSDPGPQVETQYF.

The V and J genes are TRBV6-5 and TRBJ1-1, with a possible D match to TRBD1 (5 bases). The CDR3 totals 15 residues. V was clipped by 0 bases and J by 4 bases, with 12 bases between them. Germline V gene data show CDR1 as MNHEY and CDR2 as SVGAGI. The CDR3 reads CASSYSGVMITEAFF. The CDR3 DNA is TGTGCCAGCAGTTACTCGGGGGTAATGATCACTGAAGCTTTCTTT.

This clonotype was seen at least ten times. V is TRBV7-8 and J is TRBJ2-7, with D possibly being TRBD2 (5 bases). Germline values: CDR1 SGHVS, CDR2 FQNEAQ. The CDR3 extends over 15 amino acids. The ends were cut back, 3 bases at V and 7 bases at J, with 19 bases in the middle. This CDR3 reads CASSFLTGAPGEQYV. In DNA form, the CDR3 reads TGTGCCAGCAGCTTCCTCACGGGTGCACCGGGGGAGCAGTACGTC.

The genes are TRBV6-6 and TRBJ1-5; TRBD1 matches 10 bases. Germline V gives CDR1 MNHNY, CDR2 SVGAGI (reference sequence). The ends lost 8 bases at V and 1 base at J; junction bases unmatched: 5. This CDR3 region has 15 residues. This chain's CDR3 is CASGTGENSNQPQHF. Written as DNA, the CDR3 is TGTGCCAGCGGGACAGGGGAAAACAGCAATCAGCCCCAGCATTTT.

This clonotype was seen a handful of times. V and J are TRBV28 and TRBJ1-2; possibly TRBD1 for D (5 bases). With 1 base removed from V and 8 bases from J, the gap between germline ends came to 11 bases. The CDR3 contains 13 residues. In germline, CDR1 is MDHEN, CDR2 SYDVKM. The CDR3: CASSLSSQGGYTF. In nucleotides, the CDR3 is TGTGCCAGCAGTTTATCATCCCAGGGCGGCTACACCTTC.

In the case of this clonotype: In this CDR3 the conserved last residue, phenylalanine or tryptophan, is missing, so a read error is likely. This chain links TRBV6-4 with TRBJ2-5; D gene unclear. The V end lost 6 bases, the J end lost 3 bases, and 11 bases lay between the germline ends. The CDR3 is made up of 13 amino acids. Germline V gene data show CDR1 as MRHNA and CDR2 as SNTAGT. For the CDR3, the DNA is TGTGCCAGCAGCGCGACGTATGAAGAGACCCAGTACTTA. Protein sequence: CASSATYEETQYL.

In its sample, this clonotype was seen a few times. The chain employs TRBV3-1 and TRBJ1-6; D unresolved. Trimming pared 10 bases from V and 12 bases from J, leaving 19 bases between. In germline, CDR1 is LGHDT, CDR2 YNNKEL (reference sequence). The CDR3 spans 13 residues. CDR3 coding DNA: TGTGCCACCGTCATTAGCTTGGCCGGACCCCTCCACTTT. Encoded protein: CATVISLAGPLHF.

This clonotype was seen more than once but under ten times. The chain has TRBV12-3 or TRBV12-4 and TRBJ1-1; D uncertain. Trimming took off 3 bases at V and 3 bases at J, with 11 bases between the two ends. The length of the CDR3 is 14 residues. The CDR3 DNA is TGTGCCAGCAGTTTCGGTCGGCAGTACACTGAAGCTTTCTTT. Residues: CASSFGRQYTEAFF.

This clonotype was observed a handful of times. The J gene is TRBJ2-2, the V gene TRBV3-1, with 9 bases identical to TRBD2. Trimming removed 3 bases from V and 3 bases from J; junction bases left unmatched: 2. The CDR3 is made up of 15 amino acids. Germline V gives CDR1 LGHDT, CDR2 YNNKEL (reference sequence). For the CDR3, the DNA is TGTGCCAGCAGCCAGGCGGGGGGGGACACCGGGGAGCTGTTTTTT. Its translation is CASSQAGGDTGELFF.

This clonotype has a handful of counts. The V and J genes are TRBV7-2 and TRBJ2-3; D perhaps matches TRBD2 (6 bases). Trimming stripped 1 base from V and 2 bases from J, with 13 bases between. Germline V gene sequence: CDR1 SGHTA, CDR2 FQGNSA. The CDR3 runs 16 residues. This CDR3 reads CASSLGGWEDTDTQYF. The CDR3 DNA follows: TGTGCCAGCAGCTTAGGAGGGTGGGAGGACACAGATACGCAGTATTTT.

The J gene is TRBJ1-1, the V gene TRBV20-1; D gene uncertain. The germline V gene encodes CDR1 DFQATT and CDR2 SNEGSKA (reference sequence). V was shortened by 4 bases and J by 1 base, with 7 bases between the two germline ends. The CDR3 length is 12 residues. CDR3 coding DNA: TGCAGTGCTAAACCCACGAACACTGAAGCTTTCTTT. Protein sequence: CSAKPTNTEAFF.

In its sample, this clonotype was seen a few times. The chain recombines TRBV7-2 with TRBJ2-3; 7 positions agree with TRBD2. Per germline, CDR1 SGHTA and CDR2 FQGNSA. J lost 0 bases, V lost 6 bases, and 9 bases had no gene match. CDR3 length: 16 residues. The CDR3, as DNA: TGTGCCAGCAGAAGACTAGCCTCCCCTAGCACAGATACGCAGTATTTT. Its translation: CASRRLASPSTDTQYF. The whole variable domain, filled in from reference TRBV7-2 and TRBJ2-3, reads GAGVSQSPSNKVTEKGKDVELRCDPISGHTALYWYRQSLGQGLEFLIYFQGNSAPDKSGLPSDRFSAERTGGSVSTLTIQRTQQEDSAVYLCASRRLASPSTDTQYFGPGTRLTVL.

The sample holds a few counts of this clonotype. The gene calls are TRBV7-2 and TRBJ2-1; D may be TRBD1 (5 bases). CDR3 size: 14 residues. Germline V gene data show CDR1 as SGHTA and CDR2 as FQGNSA. V was pared by 6 bases and J by 4 bases, with 13 bases between. CDR3 region: CASRGAREYNEQFF. The CDR3 bases are TGTGCCAGCAGAGGGGCTAGAGAGTACAATGAGCAGTTCTTC.

This clonotype was counted at least ten times. The genes are TRBV5-1 and TRBJ2-3; D is perhaps TRBD2 (5 bases). Germline-derived CDR1 and CDR2 are SGHRS and YFSETQ. The CDR3 runs 14 residues. Trimming removed 0 bases from V and 2 bases from J, with 7 bases in between. CDR3 sequence (DNA): TGCGCCAGCAGCTTGGGAGGGAACACAGATACGCAGTATTTT. Encoded protein: CASSLGGNTDTQYF.

This clonotype has a handful of counts. The DNA of the CDR3 is TGCGCCAGCAGCCCGAGGGACTTCCTCCTCGGGGGAGATACGCAGTATTTT. Its translation: CASSPRDFLLGGDTQYF. This chain connects TRBV4-3 to TRBJ2-3; TRBD2 might be the D (6 bases). With 4 bases removed from V and 5 bases from J, the gap between germline ends came to 22 bases. The CDR3 length is 17 residues. Germline CDR1 LGHNA, CDR2 YSLEER.

This clonotype was seen a few times. V usage is TRBV10-3 and J usage is TRBJ2-3, with TRBD2 identical over 10 bases. Unmatched junction bases numbered 9, after V lost 9 bases and J lost 6 bases. Germline V CDR1 and CDR2: ENHRY, SYGVKD. This CDR3 spans 14 amino acids. CDR3 region: CAIGTSGAADTQYF. The CDR3 region has the DNA TGTGCCATAGGAACTAGCGGGGCCGCGGATACGCAGTATTTT.

This clonotype was recorded a few times. The J gene is TRBJ2-2, the V gene TRBV9, with TRBD1 identical over 11 bases. In germline, CDR1 is SGDLS, CDR2 YYNGEE. V was clipped by 3 bases and J by 6 bases; unmatched bases: 4. There are 15 residues in the CDR3. The CDR3 spells CASSGPGQGAGELFF. For the CDR3, the DNA is TGTGCCAGCAGCGGACCGGGACAGGGGGCCGGGGAGCTGTTTTTT.

V gene TRBV5-1 combines with J gene TRBJ2-3; 8 nucleotides align to TRBD2. The V gene end was trimmed by 7 bases and the J gene end by 2 bases; junction bases not matched to a gene: 12. The CDR3 has 16 residues. The germline gives CDR1 SGHRS, CDR2 YFSETQ. The CDR3 reads CASQPRGSGDTDTQYF. CDR3 in DNA: TGCGCCAGCCAACCGAGGGGTAGCGGGGACACAGATACGCAGTATTTT. Looking up the rest from reference TRBV5-1 and TRBJ2-3 gives the full variable domain: KAGVTQTPRYLIKTRGQQVTLSCSPISGHRSVSWYQQTPGQGLQFLFEYFSETQRNKGNFPGRFSGRQFSNSRSEMNVSTLELGDSALYLCASQPRGSGDTDTQYFGPGTRLTVL.

This clonotype turned up a few times. CDR3 region: CAISGIRNQETQYF. CDR3 DNA sequence: TGTGCCATCAGTGGGATCAGGAACCAAGAGACCCAGTACTTC. The rearrangement links TRBV10-3 to TRBJ2-5; no reliable D call. V lost 4 bases and J 0 bases, leaving 9 bases between the germline ends. This CDR3 is built from 14 residues. The germline CDR1 and CDR2 sequences are ENHRY and SYGVKD.

This clonotype has a count of ten or more. The chain carries TRBV3-1 and TRBJ2-5; 8 bases match TRBD2. CDR1 and CDR2 from the germline V gene are LGHDT and YNNKEL (reference sequence). CDR3 size: 13 residues. The trim removed 0 bases at V and 7 bases at J, leaving 1 base unmatched. The CDR3 loop reads CASSQDRGGTQYF. CDR3 coding DNA: TGTGCCAGCAGCCAAGATCGGGGGGGGACCCAGTACTTC.

There are many counts of this clonotype. CDR3 nucleotides: TGCGCCAGCAGCTTGGGGGCTAGCGGAAAAGAGACCCAGTACTTC. It specifies CASSLGASGKETQYF. The chain couples TRBV5-1 to TRBJ2-5, with 7 nucleotides matching TRBD2. The germline V gene encodes CDR1 SGHRS and CDR2 YFSETQ. The CDR3 extends over 15 amino acids. The ends lost 0 bases at V and 3 bases at J; junction bases unmatched: 5.

In this sample, this clonotype turned up a few times. This chain links TRBV5-6 with TRBJ2-7, with a weak D call TRBD2 (6 bases). Germline assignment: CDR1 SGHDT and CDR2 YYEEEE. This CDR3 contains 14 residues. Between the trimmed V and J ends, which lost 4 bases and 3 bases, there was a span of 14 bases. The CDR3 nucleotides read TGTGCCAGCAGCCCAGGGACTCGAGTCTACGAGCAGTACTTC. Amino acid sequence: CASSPGTRVYEQYF.

This clonotype has just a few counts. The V and J genes are TRBV20-1 and TRBJ2-7, with 9 bases matching TRBD1. The V segment lost 6 bases and the J segment 2 bases; nucleotides outside the gene matches: 5. Germline values: CDR1 DFQATT, CDR2 SNEGSKA (reference sequence). The CDR3 totals 13 residues. CDR3 in DNA: TGCAGTGCAGACAGGGGGACCCCCTACGAGCAGTACGTC. Encoded protein: CSADRGTPYEQYV.

The chain employs TRBV7-9 and TRBJ1-1; 9 positions match TRBD1. Per the germline V gene, CDR1 is SEHNR and CDR2 is FQNEAQ (reference sequence). There are 14 residues in the CDR3. V trimming: 5 bases; J trimming: 11 bases; junction bases outside the gene matches: 12. CDR3 DNA sequence: TGTGCCAGCAGCCCCGGGACAGGGTTTAGCGGGGCTTTCTTT. Its translation is CASSPGTGFSGAFF.

This clonotype has more than one count but fewer than ten. V usage is TRBV7-9 and J usage is TRBJ1-5; a weak D match, TRBD1 (5 bases). The length of the CDR3 is 14 residues. Trimming stripped 5 bases from V and 0 bases from J, with 8 bases between. The germline CDR1 and CDR2 sequences are SEHNR and FQNEAQ (reference sequence). The CDR3 here is CASSRGDSNQPQHF. For the CDR3, the DNA is TGTGCCAGCAGCAGAGGGGATAGCAATCAGCCCCAGCATTTT.

This clonotype was detected only a few times. The chain links TRBV11-2 to TRBJ2-7; no clear D. This CDR3 is 14 amino acids long. Trimming cost V 3 bases and J 0 bases, with 9 bases left between them. Germline CDR1 and CDR2: SGHAT and FQNNGV. The CDR3 spells CASSLAQSSYEQYF. The CDR3 nucleotides are TGTGCCAGCAGCTTGGCCCAGAGCTCCTACGAGCAGTACTTC.